This T cell receptor (beta chain) is drawn from a study of T-cell reconstitution after alpha-beta-depleted transplantation in children. Preparation of the TCRbeta library was carried out with unique molecular identifiers. TCRdb analysed the PCR reads with MiXCR anew, one entry per CDR3 protein. This sample has fewer than 150,000 distinct CDR3 sequences, with more than 20% found just once. Concerning this clonotype: The target antigen is unknown.

Study-level results: Several hundred expanded graft clones reportedly were the source of alpha-beta T cells about two months after transplant. Once a year had passed after transplant, T-cell counts and diversity came mostly from newly produced T cells. Some patients' high day-60 TCRbeta diversity was attributed to recipient cells surviving conditioning.

The CDR3 spans 15 residues. The germline V gene encodes CDR1 SGHTA and CDR2 FQGNSA. With 6 bases removed from V and 3 bases from J, the gap between germline ends came to 14 bases. Sequencing used PBMCs, mostly from graft donor cells, obtained 180 days after TCRalphabeta/CD19-depleted stem cell transplant. The chain uses TRBV7-2 and TRBJ2-2; D unclear. This sequence originates from a male patient between 2 and 10 years old who had a stem cell transplant for chronic granulomatous disease, so the T cells may come from the graft donor. The CDR3 DNA is TGTGCCAGCAGTCCCGGACGGAAATACACCGGGGAGCTGTTTTTT. This translates into CASSPGRKYTGELFF.